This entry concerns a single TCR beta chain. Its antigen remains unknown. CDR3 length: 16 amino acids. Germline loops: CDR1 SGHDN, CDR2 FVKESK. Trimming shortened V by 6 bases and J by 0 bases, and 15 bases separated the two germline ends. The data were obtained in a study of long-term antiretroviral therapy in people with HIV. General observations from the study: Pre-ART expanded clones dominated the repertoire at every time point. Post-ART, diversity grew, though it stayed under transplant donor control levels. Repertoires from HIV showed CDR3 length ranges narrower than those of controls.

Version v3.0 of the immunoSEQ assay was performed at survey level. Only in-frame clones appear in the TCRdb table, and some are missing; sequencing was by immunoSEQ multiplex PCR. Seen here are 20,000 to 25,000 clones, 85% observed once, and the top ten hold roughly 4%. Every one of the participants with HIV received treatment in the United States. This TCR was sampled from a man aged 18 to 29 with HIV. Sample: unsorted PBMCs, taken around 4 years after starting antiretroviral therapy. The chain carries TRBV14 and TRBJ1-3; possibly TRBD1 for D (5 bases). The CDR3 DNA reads TGTGCCAGCAGTCTCCCGGGACGGACCTCTGGAAACACCATATATTTT. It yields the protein CASSLPGRTSGNTIYF. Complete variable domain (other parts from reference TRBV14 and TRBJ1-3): EAGVTQFPSHSVIEKGQTVTLRCDPISGHDNLYWYRRVMGKEIKFLLHFVKESKQDESGMPNNRFLAERTGGTYSTLKVQPAELEDSGVYFCASSLPGRTSGNTIYFGEGSWLTVV.